These 5 T cell receptor beta chains originate from one sample sequenced in a study of OX40 agonist ivuxolimab in advanced cancers. Some clones are missing from TCRdb's copy, which holds only in-frame ones; the method was immunoSEQ multiplex PCR. The sample contains more than 55,000 clones, around 90% of which appear only once. This sample comprised CD4+ or CD8+ T cells sorted from blood, obtained in a trial of the OX40 agonist ivuxolimab. All receptors derive from an adult with an advanced solid tumor such as melanoma, head and neck, liver or kidney cancer.

V gene TRBV28 combines with J gene TRBJ2-2, with TRBD2 matching over 8 bases. The CDR3 runs to 15 residues. CDR1 is MDHEN, CDR2 SYDVKM, per germline. Losses at the gene ends were 6 bases for V and 4 bases for J; bases not matched to a gene: 7. The CDR3 is CASSGSGRRTGELFF. The CDR3 DNA follows: TGTGCCAGCAGCGGGAGCGGGAGACGCACCGGGGAGCTGTTTTTT.

The chain has TRBV27 and TRBJ1-2; D is uncertain. Germline V CDR1 and CDR2: MNHEY, SMNVEV (reference sequence). The V end lost 5 bases, the J end lost 4 bases, and 14 bases lay between the germline ends. This CDR3 has 14 amino acids. The CDR3 DNA reads TGTGCCAGCAGTCCCCGGCAGTCTGCCTATGGCTACACCTTC. Amino acids: CASSPRQSAYGYTF.

V and J are TRBV10-2 and TRBJ2-6, with a tentative D call TRBD1 (5 bases). The CDR3 length is 15 residues. Germline loops: CDR1 WSHSY, CDR2 SAAADI. Trimming took 2 bases from V and 2 from J, leaving 7 bases between them. CDR3 coding DNA: TGCGCCAGCAGTGAGATGACAGCTGGGGCCAACGTCCTGACTTTC. Translating gives CASSEMTAGANVLTF.

The V and J genes are TRBV10-3 and TRBJ2-1; 9 bases align to TRBD2. The CDR3 is 16 amino acids. The J segment lost 5 bases and the V segment lost 5 bases, leaving 10 bases of the junction unmatched. CDR1 is ENHRY, CDR2 SYGVKD, per germline. The CDR3 reads CAISPSGTGADNEQFF. For the CDR3, the DNA is TGTGCCATCAGTCCTAGCGGGACGGGGGCCGACAATGAGCAGTTCTTC.

The V gene is TRBV7-2, the J gene TRBJ2-3; D tentatively fits TRBD1 or TRBD2 (5 bases each). Looked up from germline, CDR1 is SGHTA and CDR2 is FQGNSA. CDR3 length equals 15 residues. Trimming pared 3 bases from V and 1 base from J, leaving 11 bases between. In nucleotides, the CDR3 is TGTGCCAGCAGCTTGGCTGGGACGGGCACAGATACGCAGTATTTT. Translated: CASSLAGTGTDTQYF.